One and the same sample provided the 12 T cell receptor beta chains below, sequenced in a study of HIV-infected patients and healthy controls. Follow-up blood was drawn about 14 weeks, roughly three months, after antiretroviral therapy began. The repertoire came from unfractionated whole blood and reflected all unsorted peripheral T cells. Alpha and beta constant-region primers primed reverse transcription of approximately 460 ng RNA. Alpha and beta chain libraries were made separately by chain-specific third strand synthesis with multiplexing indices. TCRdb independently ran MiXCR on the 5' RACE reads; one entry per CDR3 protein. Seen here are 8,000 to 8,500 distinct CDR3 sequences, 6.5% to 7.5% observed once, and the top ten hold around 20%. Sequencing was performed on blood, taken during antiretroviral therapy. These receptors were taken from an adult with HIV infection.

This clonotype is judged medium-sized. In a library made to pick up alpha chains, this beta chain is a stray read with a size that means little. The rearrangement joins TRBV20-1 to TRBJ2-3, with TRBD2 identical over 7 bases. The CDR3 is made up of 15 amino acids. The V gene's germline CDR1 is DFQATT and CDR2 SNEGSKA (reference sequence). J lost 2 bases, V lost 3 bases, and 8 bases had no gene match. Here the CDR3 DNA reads TGCAGTGCTAGGGCCGGGACTACAGTCACAGATACGCAGTATTTT. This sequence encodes CSARAGTTVTDTQYF.

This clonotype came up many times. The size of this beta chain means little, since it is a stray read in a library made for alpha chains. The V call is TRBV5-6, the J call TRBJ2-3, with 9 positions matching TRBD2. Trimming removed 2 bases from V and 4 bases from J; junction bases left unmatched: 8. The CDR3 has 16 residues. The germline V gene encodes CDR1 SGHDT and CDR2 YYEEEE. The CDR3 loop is CASSLFTSGYPDTQYF. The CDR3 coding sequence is TGTGCCAGCAGCTTATTTACTAGCGGGTACCCAGATACGCAGTATTTT.

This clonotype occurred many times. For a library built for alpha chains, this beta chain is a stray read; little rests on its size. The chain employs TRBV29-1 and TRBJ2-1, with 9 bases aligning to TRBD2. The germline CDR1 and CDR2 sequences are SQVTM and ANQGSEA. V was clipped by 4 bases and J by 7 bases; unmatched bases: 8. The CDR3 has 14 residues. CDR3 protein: CSVGDAGGRNEQFF. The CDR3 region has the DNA TGCAGCGTTGGGGATGCGGGAGGGCGGAATGAGCAGTTCTTC.

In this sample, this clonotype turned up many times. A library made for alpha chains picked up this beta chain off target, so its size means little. The CDR3 DNA reads TGCGCCAGCAGCCCGGGACTAGCCAGGGGTGTAGGAGAGACCCAGTACTTC. This gives the protein CASSPGLARGVGETQYF. The rearrangement uses TRBV4-1 and TRBJ2-5; TRBD2 agrees at 9 bases. Germline-derived CDR1 and CDR2 are MGHRA and YSYEKL. This CDR3 is built from 17 residues. V trimming: 4 bases; J trimming: 4 bases; junction bases outside the gene matches: 13.

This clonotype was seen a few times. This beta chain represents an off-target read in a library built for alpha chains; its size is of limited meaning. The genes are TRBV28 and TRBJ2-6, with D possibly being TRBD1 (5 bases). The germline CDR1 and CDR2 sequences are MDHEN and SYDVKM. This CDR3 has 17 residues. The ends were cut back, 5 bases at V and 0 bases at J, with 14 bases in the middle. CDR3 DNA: TGTGCCAGCAGTCCCTCTCACAGGTTCTCTGGGGCCAACGTCCTGACTTTC. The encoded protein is CASSPSHRFSGANVLTF.

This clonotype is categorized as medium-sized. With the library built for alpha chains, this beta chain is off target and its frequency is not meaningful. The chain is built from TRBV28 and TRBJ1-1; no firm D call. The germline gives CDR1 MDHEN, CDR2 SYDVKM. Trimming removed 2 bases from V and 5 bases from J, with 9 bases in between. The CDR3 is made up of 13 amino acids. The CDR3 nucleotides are TGTGCCAGCAGTTTAGCTCCCCAAACTGAAGCTTTCTTT. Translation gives CASSLAPQTEAFF. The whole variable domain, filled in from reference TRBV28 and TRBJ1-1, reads DVKVTQSSRYLVKRTGEKVFLECVQDMDHENMFWYRQDPGLGLRLIYFSYDVKMKEKGDIPEGYSVSREKKERFSLILESASTNQTSMYLCASSLAPQTEAFFGQGTRLTVV.

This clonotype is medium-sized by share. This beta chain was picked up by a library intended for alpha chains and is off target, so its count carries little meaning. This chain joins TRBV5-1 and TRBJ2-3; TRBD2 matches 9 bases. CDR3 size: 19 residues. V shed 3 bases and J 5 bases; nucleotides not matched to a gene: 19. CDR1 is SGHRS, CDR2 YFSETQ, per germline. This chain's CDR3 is CASSSVDILLAGLIDTQYF. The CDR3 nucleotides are TGCGCCAGCAGCTCGGTCGACATCCTGCTAGCGGGATTGATAGATACGCAGTATTTT.

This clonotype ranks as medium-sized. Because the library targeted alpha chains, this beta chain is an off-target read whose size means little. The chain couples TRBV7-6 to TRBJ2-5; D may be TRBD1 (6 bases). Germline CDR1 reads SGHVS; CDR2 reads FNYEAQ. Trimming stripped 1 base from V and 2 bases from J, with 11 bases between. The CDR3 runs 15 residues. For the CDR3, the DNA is TGTGCCAGCAGCTTAGAACCACAGGGACAAGAGACCCAGTACTTC. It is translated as CASSLEPQGQETQYF.

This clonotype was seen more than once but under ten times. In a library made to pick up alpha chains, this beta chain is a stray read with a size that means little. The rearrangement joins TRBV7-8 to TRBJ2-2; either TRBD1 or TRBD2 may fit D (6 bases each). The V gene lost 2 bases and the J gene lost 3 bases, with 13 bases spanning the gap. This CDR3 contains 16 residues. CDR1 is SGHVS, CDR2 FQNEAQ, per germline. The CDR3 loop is CASSLRKGDYTGELFF. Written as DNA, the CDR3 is TGTGCCAGCAGCTTAAGGAAGGGGGACTACACCGGGGAGCTGTTTTTT.

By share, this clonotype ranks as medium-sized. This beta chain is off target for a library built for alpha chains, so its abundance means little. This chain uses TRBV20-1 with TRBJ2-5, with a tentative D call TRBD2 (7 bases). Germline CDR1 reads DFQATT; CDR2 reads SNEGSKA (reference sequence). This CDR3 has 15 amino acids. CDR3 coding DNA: TGCAGCCCTCTGGCGGGGGCCTCCCTAAAAGAGACCCAGTACTTC. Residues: CSPLAGASLKETQYF.

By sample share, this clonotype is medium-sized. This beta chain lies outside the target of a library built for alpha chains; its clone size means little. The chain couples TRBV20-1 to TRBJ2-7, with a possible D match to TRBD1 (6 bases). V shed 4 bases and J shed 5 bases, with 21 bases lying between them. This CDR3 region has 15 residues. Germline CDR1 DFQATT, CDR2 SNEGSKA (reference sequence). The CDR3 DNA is TGCAGTGCTACAAATCGACAGGCTCCCGACCACGAGCAGTACTTC. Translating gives CSATNRQAPDHEQYF.

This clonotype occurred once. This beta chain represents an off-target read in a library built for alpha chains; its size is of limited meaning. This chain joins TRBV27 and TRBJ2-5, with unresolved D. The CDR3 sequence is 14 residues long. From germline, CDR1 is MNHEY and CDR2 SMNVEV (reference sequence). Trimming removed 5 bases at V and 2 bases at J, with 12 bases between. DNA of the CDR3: TGTGCCAGCAGTCCTACGACCTTTCAAGAGACCCAGTACTTC. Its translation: CASSPTTFQETQYF.